The entry below describes one T cell receptor beta chain. Its antigen remains unknown. PCR amplification relied on 60 Vbeta primers (plus 13 Jbeta primers). Study processing details: As a later analysis found, there were 60 million to 90 million unique TCR beta chains, of which some 10 million were shared. The assay was immunoSEQ multiplex PCR, and TCRdb's table has in-frame clones only and misses some. The V and J calls and clone size were taken over from that table, and D and trimming were inferred from the DNA. The data contain under 250,000 clones, around four fifths of them singletons. This record belongs to a study of cytomegalovirus exposure and HLA in healthy donors. The study's findings and limits: There were about 160 TCR beta chains listed as cytomegalovirus-associated. A missense DCLRE1C variant was associated with V- and J-gene trimming of TCR beta chains in a later analysis, and an independent cohort replicated the association. According to an earlier analysis, most TCR beta V segments yielded productive rearrangements about 90% or about 30% of the time.

Sequencing used PBMCs. The sequence came from a woman in her 40s in good health and CMV-seronegative.

The DNA for the CDR3 is TGTGCCAGCAGCCTGGACAGGGCCGGAAACACCATATATTTT. As protein: CASSLDRAGNTIYF. The V gene is TRBV5-4, the J gene TRBJ1-3; 8 positions agree with TRBD1. Germline CDR1 and CDR2: SGHNT and YYREEE (reference sequence). The CDR3 is made up of 14 amino acids. J was trimmed by 4 bases and V by 4 bases; bases with no gene match: 4.